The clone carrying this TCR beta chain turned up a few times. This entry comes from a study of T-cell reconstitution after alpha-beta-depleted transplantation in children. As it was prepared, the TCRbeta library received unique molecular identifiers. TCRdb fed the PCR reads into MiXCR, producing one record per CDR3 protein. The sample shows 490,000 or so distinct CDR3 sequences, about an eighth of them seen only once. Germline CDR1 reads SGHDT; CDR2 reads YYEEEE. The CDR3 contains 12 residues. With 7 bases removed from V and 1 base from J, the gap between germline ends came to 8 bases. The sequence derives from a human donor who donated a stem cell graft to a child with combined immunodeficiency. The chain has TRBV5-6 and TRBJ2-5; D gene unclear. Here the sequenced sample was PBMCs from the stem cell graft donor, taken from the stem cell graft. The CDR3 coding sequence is TGTGCCAGCGCTTCCTTCCAAGAGACCCAGTACTTC. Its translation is CASASFQETQYF.